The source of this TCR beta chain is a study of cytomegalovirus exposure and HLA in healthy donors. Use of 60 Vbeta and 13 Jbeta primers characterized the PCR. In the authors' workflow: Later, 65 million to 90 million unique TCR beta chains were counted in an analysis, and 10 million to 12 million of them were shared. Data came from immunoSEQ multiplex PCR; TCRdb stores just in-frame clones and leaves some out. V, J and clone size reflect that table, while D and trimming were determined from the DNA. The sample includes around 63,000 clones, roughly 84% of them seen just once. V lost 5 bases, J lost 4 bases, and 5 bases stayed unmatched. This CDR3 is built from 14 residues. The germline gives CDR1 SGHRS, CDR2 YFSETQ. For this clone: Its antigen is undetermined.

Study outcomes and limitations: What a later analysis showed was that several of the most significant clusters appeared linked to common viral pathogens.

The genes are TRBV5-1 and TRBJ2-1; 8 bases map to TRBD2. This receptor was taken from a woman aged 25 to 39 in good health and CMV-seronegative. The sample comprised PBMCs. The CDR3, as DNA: TGCGCCAGCAGGTCTGGCGGGGGGTACAATGAGCAGTTCTTC. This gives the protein CASRSGGGYNEQFF.